The subject of this entry is one TCR beta chain. The data were obtained in a study of blood T cell repertoires in COVID-19. The overall study: Samples taken during acute and convalescent COVID-19 were collected in the United States, Italy and Spain. T cells, B-cell-depleted T cells, or PBMCs supplied cDNA or gDNA.

In the authors' workflow: Amplifying reference gene primers gave estimates of nucleated cell counts. Using immunoSEQ multiplex PCR, the repertoire was profiled, and TCRdb retains in-frame clones only, with some absent. V, J and clone size were drawn from that table, and D and trimming were deduced from the DNA. The data hold some 74,000 clones, with less than 90% observed a single time. Trimming cost V 5 bases and J 1 base; bases outside gene matches: 11. The CDR3 has 17 residues. The V gene's germline CDR1 is MDHEN and CDR2 SYDVKM. This clonotype was obtained from a woman older than 75 with acute or convalescent COVID-19. The chain carries TRBV28 and TRBJ1-5, with 7 bases matching TRBD1. The sequenced sample consisted of peripheral blood. CDR3 residues: CASSTDRDGASNQPQHF. CDR3 nucleotides: TGTGCCAGCAGTACAGACAGGGACGGGGCCAGCAATCAGCCCCAGCATTTT.